Presented here are 11 T cell receptor beta chains from one specimen sequenced in a study of blood T cell repertoires in COVID-19. Clones were sequenced by immunoSEQ multiplex PCR, and TCRdb holds only the in-frame ones, with some missing. The sample lists 87,000 or so clones, 80% to 90% occurring once. The sample taken for sequencing was peripheral blood. The receptors come from a man older than 75 with acute or convalescent COVID-19.

The gene calls are TRBV9 and TRBJ2-2, with 8 nucleotides matching TRBD2. Germline trimming cut 4 bases from V and 2 bases from J; bases unmatched to any gene: 16. CDR1 and CDR2 (germline): SGDLS, YYNGEE. This CDR3 has 19 amino acids. CDR3 coding DNA: TGTGCCAGCAGCCCGAGGACCAATGCGGGACTAGGAAACACCGGGGAGCTGTTTTTT. This gives the protein CASSPRTNAGLGNTGELFF.

Only a few counts were recorded for this clone. The chain is built from TRBV19 and TRBJ1-2; D unresolved. The V end lost 2 bases, the J end lost 6 bases, and 13 bases lay between the germline ends. The CDR3 is made up of 14 amino acids. The germline CDR1 and CDR2 sequences are LNHDA and SQIVND (reference sequence). In DNA form, the CDR3 reads TGTGCCAGTAGTATACAACTCGATACTCATGGCTACACCTTC. Amino acids: CASSIQLDTHGYTF.

The V and J genes are TRBV5-6 and TRBJ1-1, with D possibly matching TRBD1 (6 bases). The CDR3 spans 14 residues. The V and J ends lost 1 base and 3 bases respectively, with 10 bases between them. Germline V CDR1 and CDR2: SGHDT, YYEEEE. The CDR3 bases are TGTGCCAGCAGCTTGCCAGGGGCGGACACTGAAGCTTTCTTT. This codes for CASSLPGADTEAFF.

This chain links TRBV18 with TRBJ1-6; 7 nucleotides align to TRBD1. Trimming took 1 base from V and 7 from J; bases not matched to a gene: 4. The CDR3 has 15 amino acids. Germline V lookup: CDR1 KGHSH, CDR2 LQKENI. Here the CDR3 reads CASSPQGAVNSPLHF. CDR3 coding DNA: TGTGCCAGCTCACCACAGGGGGCTGTGAATTCACCCCTCCACTTT. The complete variable domain, with remaining parts taken from reference TRBV18 and TRBJ1-6, reads NAGVMQNPRHLVRRRGQEARLRCSPMKGHSHVYWYRQLPEEGLKFMVYLQKENIIDESGMPKERFSAEFPKEGPSILRIQQVVRGDSAAYFCASSPQGAVNSPLHFGNGTRLTVT.

The CDR3 DNA reads TGTGCCAGCAGTTCCGCAGGGGCCTACGAGCAGTACTTC. Translation: CASSSAGAYEQYF. This chain joins TRBV28 and TRBJ2-7; D is possibly TRBD1 (6 bases). The ends were cut back, 4 bases at V and 2 bases at J, with 9 bases in the middle. Germline values: CDR1 MDHEN, CDR2 SYDVKM. CDR3 size: 13 residues.

The chain is built from TRBV2 and TRBJ1-5, with 9 bases lining up with TRBD1. Unmatched junction bases numbered 10, after V lost 4 bases and J lost 6 bases. The CDR3 spans 16 residues. Germline-derived CDR1 and CDR2 are SNHLY and FYNNEI. Written as DNA, the CDR3 is TGTGCCAGCAGTGCCAGCAGGACAGGGGAGGGTCAGCCCCAGCATTTT. This translates into CASSASRTGEGQPQHF.

The chain links TRBV11-2 to TRBJ1-1, with D unclear. The CDR3 sequence is 14 residues long. Germline V gene data show CDR1 as SGHAT and CDR2 as FQNNGV. V lost 3 bases, J lost 2 bases, and 10 bases lay in between. The CDR3 region is CASSLGPVNTEAFF. The CDR3 nucleotides read TGTGCCAGCAGCTTGGGCCCAGTTAACACTGAAGCTTTCTTT.

The V and J genes are TRBV12-3 or TRBV12-4 and TRBJ2-2, with D perhaps matching TRBD1 (6 bases). This CDR3 contains 13 residues. The V and J ends lost 6 bases and 7 bases respectively, with 12 bases between them. For the CDR3, the DNA is TGTGCCAGCAGCTCGGACAGTTACGGGGAGCTGTTTTTT. Translation gives CASSSDSYGELFF.

V is TRBV7-3 and J is TRBJ2-1; TRBD2 matches 8 bases. CDR1 SGHTA and CDR2 FQGTGA come from the germline V gene. The CDR3 contains 14 residues. J gave up 7 bases and V 5 bases, and 7 bases lay outside the gene matches. This chain's CDR3 is CASSPGLAQNEQFF. As DNA, the CDR3 is TGTGCCAGCAGCCCCGGACTAGCCCAGAATGAGCAGTTCTTC.

The chain carries TRBV6-5 and TRBJ1-6; D is perhaps TRBD1 (6 bases). The V gene lost 8 bases and the J gene lost 0 bases, with 8 bases spanning the gap. The germline V gene encodes CDR1 MNHEY and CDR2 SVGAGI. The CDR3 has 14 residues. Here the CDR3 reads CASGGNSYNSPLHF. The CDR3 DNA sequence: TGTGCCAGCGGGGGCAACTCCTATAATTCACCCCTCCACTTT.

This clone has just one count. This chain joins TRBV18 and TRBJ2-2; TRBD1 is a possible D gene (5 bases). Germline loops: CDR1 KGHSH, CDR2 LQKENI. The CDR3 length is 13 residues. The ends were cut back, 5 bases at V and 1 base at J, with 5 bases in the middle. CDR3 sequence: CASSGQNTGELFF. CDR3 in DNA: TGTGCCAGCTCAGGACAGAACACCGGGGAGCTGTTTTTT.